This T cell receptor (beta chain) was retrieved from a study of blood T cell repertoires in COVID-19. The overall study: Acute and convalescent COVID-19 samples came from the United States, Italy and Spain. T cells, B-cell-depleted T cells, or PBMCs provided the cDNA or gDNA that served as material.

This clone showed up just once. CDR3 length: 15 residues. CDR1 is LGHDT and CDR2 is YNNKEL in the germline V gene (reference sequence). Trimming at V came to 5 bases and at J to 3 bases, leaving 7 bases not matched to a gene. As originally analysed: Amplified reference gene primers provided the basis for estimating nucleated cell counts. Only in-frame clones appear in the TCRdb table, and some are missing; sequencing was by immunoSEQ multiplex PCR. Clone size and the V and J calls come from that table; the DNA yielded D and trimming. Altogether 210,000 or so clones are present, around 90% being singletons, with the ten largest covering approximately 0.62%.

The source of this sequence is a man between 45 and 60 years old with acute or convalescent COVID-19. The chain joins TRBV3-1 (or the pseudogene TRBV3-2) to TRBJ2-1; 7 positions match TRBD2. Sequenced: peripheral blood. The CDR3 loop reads CASSAGVQFYNEQFF. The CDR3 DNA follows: TGTGCCAGCAGCGCGGGAGTTCAATTCTACAATGAGCAGTTCTTC.